The 20 T cell receptor beta chains listed next were all sequenced from one sample in a study of blood T cell repertoires in COVID-19. Profiling relied on immunoSEQ multiplex PCR, and the TCRdb table lists in-frame clones only, not all of them. The sample records about 85,000 clones, roughly 80% being singletons. Material: peripheral blood. These TCRs come from a man aged 55-75 years with acute or convalescent COVID-19.

V gene TRBV14 combines with J gene TRBJ1-6, with a weak D call TRBD1 (5 bases). V was pared by 6 bases and J by 10 bases, with 13 bases between. Germline V gives CDR1 SGHDN, CDR2 FVKESK. This CDR3 is built from 13 residues. CDR3 sequence: CASSGQESSPLHF. DNA for the CDR3: TGTGCCAGCAGTGGACAAGAATCCTCACCCCTCCACTTT.

The rearrangement uses TRBV7-8 and TRBJ2-5, with D maybe TRBD2 (7 bases). This CDR3 region has 13 residues. Germline V CDR1 and CDR2: SGHVS, FQNEAQ. The V and J ends lost 8 bases and 6 bases respectively, with 16 bases between them. The CDR3 DNA is TGTGCCAGCTGGGCGAGGGGGGGGAAGACCCAGTACTTC. It encodes CASWARGGKTQYF.

The chain links TRBV5-1 to TRBJ1-6, with D possibly matching TRBD1 (6 bases). V lost 6 bases and J lost 5, with 6 bases in between. The CDR3 extends over 12 amino acids. The germline gives CDR1 SGHRS, CDR2 YFSETQ. In DNA form, the CDR3 reads TGCGCCAGCACAGGGGATAATTCACCCCTCCACTTT. Protein sequence: CASTGDNSPLHF.

This chain joins TRBV2 and TRBJ2-1; 12 bases are a match to TRBD1. CDR1 SNHLY and CDR2 FYNNEI come from the germline V gene. V dropped 6 bases and J dropped 6; count of bases not matched to a gene: 9. The CDR3 has 16 amino acids. CDR3 amino acids: CASRGQGAYMTNEQFF. The CDR3 nucleotides read TGTGCCAGCAGGGGACAGGGGGCTTATATGACCAATGAGCAGTTCTTC.

This sequence joins TRBV3-1 (or the pseudogene TRBV3-2) and TRBJ2-5; 7 bases are shared with TRBD1. The CDR3 runs to 14 residues. CDR1 is LGHDT, CDR2 YNNKEL, per germline (reference sequence). V lost 1 base and J lost 6; bases outside the gene matches: 5. CDR3 residues: CASSQGRGTQTQYF. The CDR3 nucleotides read TGTGCCAGCAGCCAAGGCAGGGGGACGCAGACCCAGTACTTC.

The chain uses TRBV21-1 and TRBJ2-4; the table names TRBD1, a call not compared with the DNA. TRBV21-1 is a documented pseudogene. This CDR3 has 16 residues. The CDR3: CASSKEQDLAKNIQYF. DNA of the CDR3: TGTGCCAGCAGCAAAGAACAGGATCTAGCCAAAAACATTCAGTACTTC.

This clone showed up just once. V and J are TRBV6-2 or TRBV6-3 and TRBJ2-3; 14 nucleotides agree with TRBD2. The CDR3 consists of 18 residues. Germline V gives CDR1 MNHEY, CDR2 SVGEGT. Germline trimming cut 0 bases from V and 5 bases from J; bases unmatched to any gene: 7. DNA for the CDR3: TGTGCCAGCAGTTACTCGACTAGCGGGGGGGCTGAGCGAGATACGCAGTATTTT. This sequence encodes CASSYSTSGGAERDTQYF.

The chain uses TRBV5-6 and TRBJ1-1; TRBD1 aligns across 7 bases. From germline, CDR1 is SGHDT and CDR2 YYEEEE. The CDR3 totals 14 residues. J gave up 1 base and V 2 bases, and 2 bases lay outside the gene matches. The CDR3 DNA sequence: TGTGCCAGCAGCTTAGGGACAGCGAACACTGAAGCTTTCTTT. Amino acid sequence: CASSLGTANTEAFF.

CDR3 sequence: CASSLNRDSSYNSPLHF. The CDR3 nucleotides are TGTGCCAGCAGTTTAAACAGGGATAGCTCCTATAATTCACCCCTCCACTTT. The chain joins TRBV27 to TRBJ1-6; D perhaps matches TRBD1 (6 bases). The germline V and J ends were trimmed by 2 bases and 0 bases, with 11 bases remaining between them. This CDR3 has 17 amino acids. CDR1 and CDR2 from the germline V gene are MNHEY and SMNVEV (reference sequence).

J is TRBJ2-6 and V is TRBV7-8, with TRBD1 matching 10 bases. Germline CDR1 SGHVS, CDR2 FQNEAQ. V shed 3 bases and J 3 bases; nucleotides not matched to a gene: 11. The CDR3 length is 19 residues. CDR3 loop: CASSFYDRGRVGGANVLTF. Written as DNA, the CDR3 is TGTGCCAGCAGCTTTTACGACAGGGGGCGGGTCGGTGGGGCCAACGTCCTGACTTTC.

This clone was detected only a few times. The V call is TRBV6-1, the J call TRBJ1-6, with D tentatively TRBD1 (5 bases). Germline-derived CDR1 and CDR2 are MNHNS and SASEGT. Between the trimmed V and J ends, which lost 3 bases and 3 bases, there was a span of 6 bases. The CDR3 has 14 amino acids. The CDR3 sequence: CASSDRVYNSPLHF. CDR3 DNA: TGTGCCAGCAGTGACAGGGTCTATAATTCACCCCTCCACTTT.

This rearrangement joins TRBV6-2 or TRBV6-3 to TRBJ2-5; D might be TRBD2 (5 bases). Trimming cost V 2 bases and J 1 base, with 11 bases left between them. This CDR3 has 15 amino acids. Per germline, CDR1 MNHEY and CDR2 SVGEGT. CDR3 sequence: CASSYPLRGQETQYF. DNA for the CDR3: TGTGCCAGCAGTTACCCGTTACGGGGCCAAGAGACCCAGTACTTC.

The CDR3 sequence: CASRSSGTGNTEAFF. The CDR3 region has the DNA TGTGCCAGTAGGAGTTCCGGGACAGGGAACACTGAAGCTTTCTTT. The chain joins TRBV19 to TRBJ1-1; 8 bases are shared with TRBD1. Germline trimming cut 6 bases from V and 1 base from J; bases unmatched to any gene: 7. CDR1 is LNHDA and CDR2 is SQIVND in the germline V gene (reference sequence). The CDR3 spans 15 residues.

The chain carries TRBV24-1 and TRBJ2-3; 8 nucleotides match TRBD1. From germline, CDR1 is KGHDR and CDR2 SFDVKD. CDR3 length: 19 amino acids. J gave up 2 bases and V 1 base, and 13 bases lay outside the gene matches. CDR3 loop: CATSDFRGPLREHTDTQYF. In DNA form, the CDR3 reads TGTGCCACCAGTGATTTCAGGGGGCCACTTCGGGAACACACAGATACGCAGTATTTT.

This chain joins TRBV10-3 and TRBJ1-1; D possibly corresponds to TRBD1 (6 bases). Germline values: CDR1 ENHRY, CDR2 SYGVKD. Deletions cut 3 bases from V and 8 bases from J, with 10 bases between. The CDR3 runs 12 residues. CDR3 region: CAISDTRGEAFF. CDR3 DNA sequence: TGTGCCATCAGTGACACCAGGGGAGAAGCTTTCTTT.

A remark on this clone: One end of the junction is discordant with germline, which a read error may explain. This chain connects TRBV7-3 to TRBJ2-2; a possible D gene is TRBD2 (5 bases). Germline V gene sequence: CDR1 SGHTA, CDR2 FQGTGA. The CDR3 runs 13 residues. The CDR3 coding sequence is TGTGCCAGCAGCTTAACCGACGACGGGGTGCTGTTTTTT. This encodes CASSLTDDGVLFF.

The chain recombines TRBV12-5 with TRBJ1-5, with TRBD1 as a possible D gene (6 bases). Germline CDR1 LGHNT, CDR2 FRNRAP. Between the trimmed V and J ends, which lost 5 bases and 1 base, there was a span of 9 bases. This CDR3 has 14 residues. This CDR3 reads CASGPDRSNQPQHF. The CDR3 nucleotides read TGTGCTAGTGGTCCTGACAGGAGCAATCAGCCCCAGCATTTT.

The chain employs TRBV6-2 or TRBV6-3 and TRBJ1-6; unclear D gene. The CDR3 contains 15 residues. V lost 0 bases, J lost 5 bases, and 8 bases lay in between. In germline, CDR1 is MNHEY, CDR2 SVGEGT. The CDR3 protein is CASSYSYGNNSPLHF. In nucleotides, the CDR3 is TGTGCCAGCAGTTACTCGTACGGGAATAATTCACCCCTCCACTTT.

The rearrangement links TRBV30 to TRBJ2-1, with a possible D match to TRBD2 (6 bases). The germline V and J ends were trimmed by 0 bases and 6 bases, with 9 bases remaining between them. The V gene's germline CDR1 is GTSNPN and CDR2 SVGIG (reference sequence). The CDR3 extends over 13 amino acids. Here the CDR3 reads CAWSVSSANEQFF. CDR3 bases: TGTGCCTGGAGTGTATCTAGCGCCAATGAGCAGTTCTTC.

The rearrangement joins TRBV2 to TRBJ1-6; 8 bases map to TRBD1. Germline V gene sequence: CDR1 SNHLY, CDR2 FYNNEI. V lost 7 bases to trimming and J lost 7 bases; unmatched junction nucleotides: 6. CDR3 size: 14 residues. The CDR3 nucleotides read TGTGCCAGCACCCGGGACAGGCACAATTCACCCCTCCACTTT. Protein: CASTRDRHNSPLHF.